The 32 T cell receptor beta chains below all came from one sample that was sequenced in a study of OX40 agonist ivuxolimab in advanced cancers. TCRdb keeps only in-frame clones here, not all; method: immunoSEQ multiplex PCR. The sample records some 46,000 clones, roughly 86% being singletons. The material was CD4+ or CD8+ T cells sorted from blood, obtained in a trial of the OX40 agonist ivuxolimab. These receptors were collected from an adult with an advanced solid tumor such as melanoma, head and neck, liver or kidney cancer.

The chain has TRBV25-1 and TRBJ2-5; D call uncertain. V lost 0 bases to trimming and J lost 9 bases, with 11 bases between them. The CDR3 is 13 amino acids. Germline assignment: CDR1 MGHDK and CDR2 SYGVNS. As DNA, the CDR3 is TGTGCCAGCAGTGAATATCCCGGTCGATCCCAGTACTTC. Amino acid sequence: CASSEYPGRSQYF.

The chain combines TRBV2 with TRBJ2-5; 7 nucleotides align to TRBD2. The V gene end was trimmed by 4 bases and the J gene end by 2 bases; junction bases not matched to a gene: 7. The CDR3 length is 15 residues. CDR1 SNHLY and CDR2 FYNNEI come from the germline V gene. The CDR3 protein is CASSVPSGGQETQYF. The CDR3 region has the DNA TGTGCCAGCAGTGTTCCTTCCGGGGGGCAAGAGACCCAGTACTTC.

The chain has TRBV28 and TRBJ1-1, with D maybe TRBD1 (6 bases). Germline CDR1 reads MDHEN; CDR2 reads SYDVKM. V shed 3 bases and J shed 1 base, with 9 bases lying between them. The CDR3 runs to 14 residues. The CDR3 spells CASSLGTTNTEAFF. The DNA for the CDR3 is TGTGCCAGCAGTTTGGGGACAACGAACACTGAAGCTTTCTTT.

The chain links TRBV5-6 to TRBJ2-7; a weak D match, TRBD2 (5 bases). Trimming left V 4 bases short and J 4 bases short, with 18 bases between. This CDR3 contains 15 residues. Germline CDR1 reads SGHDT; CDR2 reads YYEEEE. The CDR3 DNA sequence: TGTGCCAGCAGCGTGGAAGGCGGGCTAGGGTACGAGCAGTACTTC. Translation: CASSVEGGLGYEQYF.

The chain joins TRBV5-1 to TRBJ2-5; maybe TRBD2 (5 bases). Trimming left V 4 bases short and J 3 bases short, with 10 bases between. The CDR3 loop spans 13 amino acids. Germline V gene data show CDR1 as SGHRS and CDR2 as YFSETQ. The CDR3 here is CASSRGFEETQYF. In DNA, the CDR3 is TGCGCCAGCAGCCGGGGATTCGAAGAGACCCAGTACTTC.

This CDR3 is CASSGVSTNEKLFF. For the CDR3, the DNA is TGTGCCAGCAGTGGGGTCAGCACTAATGAAAAACTGTTTTTT. The chain is built from TRBV2 and TRBJ1-4; D remains unclear. The CDR3 length is 14 residues. Trimming removed 4 bases from V and 2 bases from J, with 8 bases in between. Germline V gene lookup returns CDR1 SNHLY and CDR2 FYNNEI. Full variable domain (missing parts from reference TRBV2 and TRBJ1-4): EPEVTQTPSHQVTQMGQEVILRCVPISNHLYFYWYRQILGQKVEFLVSFYNNEISEKSEIFDDQFSVERPDGSNFTLKIRSTKLEDSAMYFCASSGVSTNEKLFFGSGTQLSVL.

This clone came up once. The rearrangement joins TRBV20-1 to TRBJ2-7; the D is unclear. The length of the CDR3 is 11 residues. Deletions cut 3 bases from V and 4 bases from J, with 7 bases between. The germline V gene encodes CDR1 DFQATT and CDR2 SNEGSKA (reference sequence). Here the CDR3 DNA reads TGCAGTGCTAGTAAAGGGTACGAGCAGTACTTC. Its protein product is CSASKGYEQYF.

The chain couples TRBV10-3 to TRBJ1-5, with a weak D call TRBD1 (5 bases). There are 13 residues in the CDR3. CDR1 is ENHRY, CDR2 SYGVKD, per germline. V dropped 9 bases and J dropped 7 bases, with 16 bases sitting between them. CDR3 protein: CAIKSGAGQPQHF. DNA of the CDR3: TGTGCCATTAAGTCCGGGGCGGGCCAGCCCCAGCATTTT.

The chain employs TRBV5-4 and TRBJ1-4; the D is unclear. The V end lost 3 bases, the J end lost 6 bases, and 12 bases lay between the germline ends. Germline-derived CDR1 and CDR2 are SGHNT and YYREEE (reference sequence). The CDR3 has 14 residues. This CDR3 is CASSYSSKDEKLFF. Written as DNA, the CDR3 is TGTGCCAGCAGCTACAGTTCCAAGGATGAAAAACTGTTTTTT.

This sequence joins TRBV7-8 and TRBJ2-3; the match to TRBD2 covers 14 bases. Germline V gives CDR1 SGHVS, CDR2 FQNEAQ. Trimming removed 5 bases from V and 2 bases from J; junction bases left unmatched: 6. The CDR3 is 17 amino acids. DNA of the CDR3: TGTGCCAGCAGCACTAGGACTAGCGGGAGGTCCACAGATACGCAGTATTTT. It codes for CASSTRTSGRSTDTQYF. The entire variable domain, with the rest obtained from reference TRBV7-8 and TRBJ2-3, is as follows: GAGVSQSPRYKVAKRGQDVALRCDPISGHVSLFWYQQALGQGPEFLTYFQNEAQLDKSGLPSDRFFAERPEGSVSTLKIQRTQQEDSAVYLCASSTRTSGRSTDTQYFGPGTRLTVL.

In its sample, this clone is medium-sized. The CDR3 sequence: CASSLAMSDGYTF. The CDR3 bases are TGTGCCAGCAGCTTAGCTATGTCCGATGGCTACACCTTC. The V call is TRBV7-9, the J call TRBJ1-2; no clear D gene. Germline V gene lookup returns CDR1 SEHNR and CDR2 FQNEAQ (reference sequence). This CDR3 spans 13 amino acids. V was shortened by 0 bases and J by 6 bases, with 8 bases between the two germline ends.

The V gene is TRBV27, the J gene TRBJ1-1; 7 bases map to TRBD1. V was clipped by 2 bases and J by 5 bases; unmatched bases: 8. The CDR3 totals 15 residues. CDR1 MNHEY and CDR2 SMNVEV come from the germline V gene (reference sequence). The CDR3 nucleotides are TGTGCCAGCAGTTTAGTAAGGGCAGGGGGGACTGAAGCTTTCTTT. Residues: CASSLVRAGGTEAFF.

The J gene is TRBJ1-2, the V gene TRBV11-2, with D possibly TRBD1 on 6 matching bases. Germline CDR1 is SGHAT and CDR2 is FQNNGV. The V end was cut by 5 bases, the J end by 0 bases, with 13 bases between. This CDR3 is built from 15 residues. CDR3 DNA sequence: TGTGCCAGCAGCCTTCTGGACAGTTCTAACTATGGCTACACCTTC. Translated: CASSLLDSSNYGYTF.

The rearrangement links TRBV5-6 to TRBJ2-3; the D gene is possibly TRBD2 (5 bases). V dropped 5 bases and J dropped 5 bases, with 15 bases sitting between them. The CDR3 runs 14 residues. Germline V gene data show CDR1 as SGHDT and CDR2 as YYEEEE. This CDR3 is CASSYPAAGDTQYF. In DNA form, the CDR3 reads TGTGCCAGCAGTTACCCAGCGGCCGGAGATACGCAGTATTTT.

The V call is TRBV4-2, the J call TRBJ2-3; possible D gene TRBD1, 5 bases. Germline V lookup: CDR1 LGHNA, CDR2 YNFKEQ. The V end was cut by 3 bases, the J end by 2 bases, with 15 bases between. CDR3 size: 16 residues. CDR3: CASSQDGQESTDTQYF. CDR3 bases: TGTGCCAGCAGCCAGGATGGACAAGAATCCACAGATACGCAGTATTTT.

CDR3 amino acids: CSVDVPVLGYGYTF. DNA for the CDR3: TGCAGCGTTGACGTACCAGTTCTTGGATATGGCTACACCTTC. This rearrangement joins TRBV29-1 to TRBJ1-2; D gene unclear. Germline assignment: CDR1 SQVTM and CDR2 ANQGSEA. V was pared by 3 bases and J by 5 bases, with 16 bases between. The CDR3 has 14 residues.

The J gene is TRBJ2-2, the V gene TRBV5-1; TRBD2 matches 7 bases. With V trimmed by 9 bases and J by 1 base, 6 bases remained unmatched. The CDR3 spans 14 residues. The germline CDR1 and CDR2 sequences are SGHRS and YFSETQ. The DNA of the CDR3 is TGCGCCACAAAGCGGGAAGGGAACACCGGGGAGCTGTTTTTT. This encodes CATKREGNTGELFF.

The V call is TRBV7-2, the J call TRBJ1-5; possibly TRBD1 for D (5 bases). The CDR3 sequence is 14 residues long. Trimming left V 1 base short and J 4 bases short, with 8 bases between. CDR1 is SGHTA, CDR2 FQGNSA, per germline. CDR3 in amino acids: CASSLDRPNQPQHF. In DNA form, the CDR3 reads TGTGCCAGCAGCTTAGACAGGCCTAATCAGCCCCAGCATTTT.

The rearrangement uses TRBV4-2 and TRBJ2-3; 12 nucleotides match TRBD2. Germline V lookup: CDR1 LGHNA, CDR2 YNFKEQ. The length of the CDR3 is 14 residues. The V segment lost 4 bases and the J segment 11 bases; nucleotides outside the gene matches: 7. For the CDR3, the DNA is TGTGCCAGCAGCCGCCAAACACTAGCGGGGGGGCAGTATTTT. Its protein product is CASSRQTLAGGQYF.

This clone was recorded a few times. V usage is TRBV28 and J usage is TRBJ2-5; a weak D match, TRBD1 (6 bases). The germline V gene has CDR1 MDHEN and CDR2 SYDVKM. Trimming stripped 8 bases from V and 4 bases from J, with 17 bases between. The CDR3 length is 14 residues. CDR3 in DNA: TGTGCCAGCCTTCCCCCAGGGGCTGTAGAGACCCAGTACTTC. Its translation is CASLPPGAVETQYF. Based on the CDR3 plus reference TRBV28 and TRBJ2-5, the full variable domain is DVKVTQSSRYLVKRTGEKVFLECVQDMDHENMFWYRQDPGLGLRLIYFSYDVKMKEKGDIPEGYSVSREKKERFSLILESASTNQTSMYLCASLPPGAVETQYFGPGTRLLVL.

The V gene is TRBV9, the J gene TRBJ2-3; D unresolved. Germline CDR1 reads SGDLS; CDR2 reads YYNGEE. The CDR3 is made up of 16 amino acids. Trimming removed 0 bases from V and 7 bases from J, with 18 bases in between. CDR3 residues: CASSVEATIASNTQYF. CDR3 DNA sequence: TGTGCCAGCAGCGTAGAAGCTACAATCGCGTCGAATACGCAGTATTTT.

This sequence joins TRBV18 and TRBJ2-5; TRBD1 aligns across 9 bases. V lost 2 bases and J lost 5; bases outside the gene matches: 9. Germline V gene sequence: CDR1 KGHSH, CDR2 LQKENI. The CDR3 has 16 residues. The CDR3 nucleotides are TGTGCCAGCTCACCATTTTCACAGGGGGCAATGGAGACCCAGTACTTC. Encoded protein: CASSPFSQGAMETQYF.

The CDR3 DNA is TGTGCCAGTAGTATGAGAGGGGGCGCGGAGACCCAGTACTTC. Amino acid sequence: CASSMRGGAETQYF. This chain links TRBV19 with TRBJ2-5; 7 nucleotides align to TRBD1. The germline gives CDR1 LNHDA, CDR2 SQIVND (reference sequence). V trimming: 3 bases; J trimming: 5 bases; junction bases outside the gene matches: 6. The CDR3 extends over 14 amino acids.

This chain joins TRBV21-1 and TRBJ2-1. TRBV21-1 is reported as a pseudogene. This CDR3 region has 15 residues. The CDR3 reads CASSKRPPNPNEQFF. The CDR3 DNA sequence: TGTGCCAGCAGCAAAAGGCCCCCCAATCCCAATGAGCAGTTCTTC.

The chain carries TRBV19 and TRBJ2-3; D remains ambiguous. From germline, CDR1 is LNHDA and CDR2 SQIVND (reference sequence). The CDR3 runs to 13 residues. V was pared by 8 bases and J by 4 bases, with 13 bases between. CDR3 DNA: TGTGCCAGTTCTGAGAAGGTGGCAGATACGCAGTATTTT. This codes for CASSEKVADTQYF. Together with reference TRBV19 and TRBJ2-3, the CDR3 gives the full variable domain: DGGITQSPKYLFRKEGQNVTLSCEQNLNHDAMYWYRQDPGQGLRLIYYSQIVNDFQKGDIAEGYSVSREKKESFPLTVTSAQKNPTAFYLCASSEKVADTQYFGPGTRLTVL.

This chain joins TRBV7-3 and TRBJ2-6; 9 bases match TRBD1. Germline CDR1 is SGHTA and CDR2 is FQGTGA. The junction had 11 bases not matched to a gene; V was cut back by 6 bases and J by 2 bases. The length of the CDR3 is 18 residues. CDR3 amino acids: CASSRTGTGKTGANVLTF. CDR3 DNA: TGTGCCAGCAGTCGCACCGGGACAGGGAAAACTGGGGCCAACGTCCTGACTTTC.

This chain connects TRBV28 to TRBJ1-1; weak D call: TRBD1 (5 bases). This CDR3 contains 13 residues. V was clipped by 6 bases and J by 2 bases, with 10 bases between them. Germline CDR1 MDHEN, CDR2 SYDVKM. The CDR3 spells CASRPRDNTEAFF. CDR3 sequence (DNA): TGTGCCAGCAGACCCAGGGATAACACTGAAGCTTTCTTT.

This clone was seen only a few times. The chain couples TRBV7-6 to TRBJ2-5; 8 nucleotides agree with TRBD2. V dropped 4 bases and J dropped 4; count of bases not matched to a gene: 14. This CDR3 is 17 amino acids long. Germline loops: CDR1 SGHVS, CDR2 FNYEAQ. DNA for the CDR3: TGTGCCAGCAGCTCCCAAGTTAGCGGGACTCGTGTAGAGACCCAGTACTTC. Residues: CASSSQVSGTRVETQYF.

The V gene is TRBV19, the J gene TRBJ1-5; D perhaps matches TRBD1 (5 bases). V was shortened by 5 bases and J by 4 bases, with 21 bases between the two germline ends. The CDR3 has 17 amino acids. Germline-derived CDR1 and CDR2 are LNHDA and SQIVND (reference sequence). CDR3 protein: CASSRVDQGYNNQPQHF. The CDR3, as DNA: TGTGCCAGTAGTCGAGTTGACCAGGGATACAATAATCAGCCCCAGCATTTT.

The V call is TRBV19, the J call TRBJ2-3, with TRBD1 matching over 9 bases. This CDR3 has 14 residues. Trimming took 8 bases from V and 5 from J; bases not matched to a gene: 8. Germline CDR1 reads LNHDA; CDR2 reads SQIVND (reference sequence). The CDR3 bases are TGTGCCAGTGGGTACGGACAGGGGCAAGATACGCAGTATTTT. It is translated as CASGYGQGQDTQYF.

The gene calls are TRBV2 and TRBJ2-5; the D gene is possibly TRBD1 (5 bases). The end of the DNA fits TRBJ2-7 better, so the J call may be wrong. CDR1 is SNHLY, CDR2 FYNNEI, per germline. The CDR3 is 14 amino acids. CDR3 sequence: CASRGRVQPYEQYF. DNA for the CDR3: TGTGCCAGCAGGGGCAGGGTCCAACCCTACGAGCAGTACTTC.

The CDR3 region has the DNA TGTGCCAGCCACAACAGGGAGAATGAAAAACTGTTTTTT. Its protein is CASHNRENEKLFF. The chain couples TRBV28 to TRBJ1-4; a possible D gene is TRBD1 (6 bases). Per germline, CDR1 MDHEN and CDR2 SYDVKM. The CDR3 runs to 13 residues. V was cut by 8 bases and J by 5 bases, with 12 bases left in between.